This T cell receptor beta chain derives from a study of vaccination effects on CD4 cells after COVID-19. Overall study context: Samples from a couple of convalescent patients were given 16 days and one week before vaccination.

CDR1 LNHDA and CDR2 SQIVND come from the germline V gene (reference sequence). The ends were cut back, 1 base at V and 6 bases at J, with 10 bases in the middle. The CDR3 is 14 amino acids. The data were produced by immunoSEQ multiplex PCR, yet TCRdb's version contains in-frame clones alone and is incomplete. In the table there are tens of thousands of clones, 77% of which are singletons. Sequencing followed a ViraFEST assay step that expanded antigen-specific CD4+ T cells with viral peptide pools. Isolating CD4+ T cells followed approximately 11 days of culture. The person had PCR-confirmed SARS-CoV-2 infection between March and December 2020. They grew over 1.5 million PBMC in each well, adding 8.5 to 10 IU/ml IL-2 and 10 ug/ml peptides. Half-medium changes using IL-2 medium occurred on days 3 and 7. Comments on this clone: The target antigen is unknown.

The material sequenced was CD4+ T cells from PBMCs cultured with HCoV-NL63 spike peptides, taken before COVID-19 vaccination. The TCR originated in a human donor who had a prior SARS-CoV-2 infection. The V call is TRBV19, the J call TRBJ1-5; D is unresolved. This chain's CDR3 is CASSIAAPPQPQHF. Here the CDR3 DNA reads TGTGCCAGTAGTATAGCGGCCCCGCCTCAGCCCCAGCATTTT.